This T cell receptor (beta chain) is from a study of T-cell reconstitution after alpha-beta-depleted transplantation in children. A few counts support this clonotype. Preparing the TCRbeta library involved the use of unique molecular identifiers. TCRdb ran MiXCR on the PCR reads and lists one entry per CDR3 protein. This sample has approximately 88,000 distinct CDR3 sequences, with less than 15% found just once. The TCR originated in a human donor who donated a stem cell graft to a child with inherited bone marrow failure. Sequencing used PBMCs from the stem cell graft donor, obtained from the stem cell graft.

Here the CDR3 reads CSVLRDGSYDLEQYF. The CDR3 bases are TGCAGCGTCTTGAGGGACGGATCCTACGACCTGGAGCAGTACTTC. V is TRBV29-1 and J is TRBJ2-7; D tentatively fits TRBD1 or TRBD2 (5 bases each). The CDR3 contains 15 residues. The V and J ends lost 6 bases and 7 bases respectively, with 25 bases between them. Germline assignment: CDR1 SQVTM and CDR2 ANQGSEA.